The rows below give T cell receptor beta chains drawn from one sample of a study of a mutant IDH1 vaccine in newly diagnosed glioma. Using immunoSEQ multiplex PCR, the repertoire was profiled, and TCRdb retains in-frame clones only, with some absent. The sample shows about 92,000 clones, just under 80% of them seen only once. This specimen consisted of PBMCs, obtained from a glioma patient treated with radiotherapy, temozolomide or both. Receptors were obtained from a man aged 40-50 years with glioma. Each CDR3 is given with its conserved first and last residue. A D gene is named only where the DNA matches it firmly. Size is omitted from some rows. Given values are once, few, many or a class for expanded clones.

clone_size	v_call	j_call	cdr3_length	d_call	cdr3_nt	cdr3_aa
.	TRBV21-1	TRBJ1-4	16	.	TGTGCCAGCAGCAACGAAGGGCCCCTGGAGGATGAAAAACTGTTTTTT	CASSNEGPLEDEKLFF
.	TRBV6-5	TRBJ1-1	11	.	TGTGCCAGCAGTTACGACACTGAAGCTTTCTTT	CASSYDTEAFF
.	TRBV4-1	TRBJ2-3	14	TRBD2	TGCGCCAGCCTGGAGGGTAGCGGGGCAGATACGCAGTATTTT	CASLEGSGADTQYF
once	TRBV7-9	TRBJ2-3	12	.	TGTGCAAGCGGATTCTCGGGAGATACGCAGTATTTT	CASGFSGDTQYF
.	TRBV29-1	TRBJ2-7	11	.	TGCAGCGTTGGGGTCAGCTACGAGCAGTACTTC	CSVGVSYEQYF
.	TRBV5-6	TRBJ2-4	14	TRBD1	TGTGCCAGCAGCCGGACAGGGATCCAAAACATTCAGTACTTC	CASSRTGIQNIQYF
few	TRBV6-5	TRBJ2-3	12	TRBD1	TGTGCCACCGGACAGGGCACAGATACGCAGTATTTT	CATGQGTDTQYF
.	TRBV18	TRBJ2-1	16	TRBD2	TGTGCCAGCTCGTTTACAGGGACTAGCAGCTTCAATTCGGGGTTCTTC	CASSFTGTSSFNSGFF
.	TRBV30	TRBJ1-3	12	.	TGTGCCTGGACCTTAGTAGGAAACACCATATATTTT	CAWTLVGNTIYF
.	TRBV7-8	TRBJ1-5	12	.	TGTGCCAGCAGCTTGACAGGCCAGCCCCAGCATTTT	CASSLTGQPQHF
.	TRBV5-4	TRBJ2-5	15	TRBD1	TGTGCCAGCACCCGGACAGGATCTAGGTGGGAGACCCAGTACTTC	CASTRTGSRWETQYF
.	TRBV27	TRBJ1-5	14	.	TGTGCCAGCAGTTTGGAGGGATTTGTCCAGCCCCAGCATTTT	CASSLEGFVQPQHF
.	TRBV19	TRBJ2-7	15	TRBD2	TGTGCCAGTACCCTGGGGAGCGGGGGGGCCTACGAGCAGTACTTC	CASTLGSGGAYEQYF
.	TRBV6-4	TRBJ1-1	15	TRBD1	TGTGCCCCCCAGGGGACAGGGGGCATACCCACTGAAGCTTTCTTT	CAPQGTGGIPTEAFF
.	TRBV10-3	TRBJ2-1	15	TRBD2	TGTGCCATCAGTGCGGGGGCTAGCGGGCGGGGTGAGCAGTTCTTC	CAISAGASGRGEQFF
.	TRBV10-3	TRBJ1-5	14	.	TGTGCCATCAACGACGCCAGGGGTGAGAAGCCCCAGCATTTT	CAINDARGEKPQHF
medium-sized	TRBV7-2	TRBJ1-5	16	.	TGTGCCAGCAGCCCCCGGATTAGTGGCGGCAATCAGCCCCAGCATTTT	CASSPRISGGNQPQHF
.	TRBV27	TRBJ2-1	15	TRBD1	TGTGCCAGCAGTTTACGCGGGACAGGGTTCAATGAGCAGTTCTTC	CASSLRGTGFNEQFF
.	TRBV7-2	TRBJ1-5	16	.	TGTGCCAGCAGCTCCTTTTCGAGCAGGGAAGGTCAGCCCCAGCATTTT	CASSSFSSREGQPQHF
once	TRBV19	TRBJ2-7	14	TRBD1	TGTGCCAGTAGCCCGGGACAGGGTACCTACGAGCAGTACTTC	CASSPGQGTYEQYF
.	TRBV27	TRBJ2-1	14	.	TGTGCCAGCAGTTTTAGGGGAGGTCCAAATGAGCAGTTCTTC	CASSFRGGPNEQFF
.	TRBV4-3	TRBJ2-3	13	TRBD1	TGCGCCAGCAGCCAGACTACAGGGGAGACGCAGTATTTT	CASSQTTGETQYF
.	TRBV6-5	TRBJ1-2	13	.	TGTGCCAGCTCCCCGGACAGCAACTATGGCTACACCTTC	CASSPDSNYGYTF
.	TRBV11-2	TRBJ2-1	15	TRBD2	TGTGCCAGCAGCACCCGACTAGCGGGAGTGGATGAGCAGTTCTTC	CASSTRLAGVDEQFF
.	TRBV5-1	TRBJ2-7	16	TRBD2	TGCGCCAGCAGCGATCGACTAGCGGGGGGGTTGTACGAGCAGTACTTC	CASSDRLAGGLYEQYF
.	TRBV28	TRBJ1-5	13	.	TGTGCCAGCAGTTTATTGGGGAATCAGCCCCAGCATTTT	CASSLLGNQPQHF
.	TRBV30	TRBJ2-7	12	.	TGTGCCTGGAGTGCTACAGGGCTCGAGCAGTACTTC	CAWSATGLEQYF
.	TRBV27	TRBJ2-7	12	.	TGTGCCAGCAGTTTAGGGTGGAACGAGCAGTACTTC	CASSLGWNEQYF
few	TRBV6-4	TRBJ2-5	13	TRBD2	TGTGCCAGCAGTACGGGACTACAAGAGACCCAGTACTTC	CASSTGLQETQYF
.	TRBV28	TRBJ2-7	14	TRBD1	TGTGCCAGCTGCAACAGGGGGCGCGGGTACGAGCAGTACTTC	CASCNRGRGYEQYF
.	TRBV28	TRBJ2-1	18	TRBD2	TGTGCCAGCAGCCTTATAGGACTAGCGGGAGCGGTGGGCAATGAGCAGTTCTTC	CASSLIGLAGAVGNEQFF
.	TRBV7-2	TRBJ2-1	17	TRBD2	TGTGCCAGCAGCCCTGCTCCTGGGACTAGCGGGAGGCATGAGCAGTTCTTC	CASSPAPGTSGRHEQFF
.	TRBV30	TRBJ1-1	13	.	TGTGCCTGGAAGGCCCAAGCGAACACTGAAGCTTTCTTT	CAWKAQANTEAFF
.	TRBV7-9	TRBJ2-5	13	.	TGTGCCAGCAGCGCCGATCACCAAGAGACCCAGTACTTC	CASSADHQETQYF
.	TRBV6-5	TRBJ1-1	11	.	TGTGCCAGCAGTTCCCACCGGTTGGCGAGCTTT	CASSSHRLASF
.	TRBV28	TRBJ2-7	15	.	TGTGCCAGCAGCCCCGCGGCAGCCCCGACCTACGAGCAGTACTTC	CASSPAAAPTYEQYF
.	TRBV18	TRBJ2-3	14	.	TGTGCCAGCTCACCACCGGGGGGCACAGATACGCAGTATTTT	CASSPPGGTDTQYF
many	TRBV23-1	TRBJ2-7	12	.	TGCGCCAGCACCCCAAATTCCTACGAGCAGTACTTC	CASTPNSYEQYF
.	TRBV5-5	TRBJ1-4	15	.	TGTGCCAGCAGCTTGACAGGGAACCATAATGAAAAACTGTTTTTT	CASSLTGNHNEKLFF
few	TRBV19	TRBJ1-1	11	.	TGTGCCTGCAAGACAAAACGCGAAGCTTTCTTT	CACKTKREAFF
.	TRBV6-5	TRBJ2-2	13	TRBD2	TGTGCCAGCAGTTACTCGAACTCGGCGGGGGTGTTTTTT	CASSYSNSAGVFF
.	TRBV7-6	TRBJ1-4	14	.	TGTGCCAGCAGCCTCAGGGATGGTGGGGGAAAACTGTTTTTT	CASSLRDGGGKLFF